Presented here are 14 T cell receptor beta chains from one specimen sequenced in a study of T cell responses to AZD1222 COVID-19 vaccine. Profiling relied on immunoSEQ multiplex PCR, and the TCRdb table lists in-frame clones only, not all of them. The repertoire includes about 97,000 clones, 75% to 95% of them detected once, and 1% to 1.5% sits in the top ten. The specimen comprised peripheral blood, sampled on day 0 of AZD1222 vaccination. The source is an adult in good health.

This chain connects TRBV28 to TRBJ1-1; D call uncertain. The CDR3 sequence is 11 residues long. Germline CDR1 is MDHEN and CDR2 is SYDVKM. V was shortened by 5 bases and J by 3 bases, with 4 bases between the two germline ends. The CDR3 region is CASSPDTEAFF. The CDR3 coding sequence is TGTGCCAGCAGTCCAGACACTGAAGCTTTCTTT.

The chain carries TRBV27 and TRBJ2-5; 9 nucleotides match TRBD2. CDR1 MNHEY and CDR2 SMNVEV come from the germline V gene (reference sequence). The CDR3 is 16 amino acids. J gave up 3 bases and V 5 bases, and 10 bases lay outside the gene matches. The CDR3 reads CASSPVVASGKETQYF. In DNA, the CDR3 is TGTGCCAGCAGTCCCGTTGTGGCTAGCGGGAAAGAGACCCAGTACTTC.

The chain joins TRBV6-5 to TRBJ2-5; TRBD1 is a possible D gene (5 bases). This CDR3 has 13 residues. V dropped 6 bases and J dropped 5 bases, with 13 bases sitting between them. Germline V gene sequence: CDR1 MNHEY, CDR2 SVGAGI. CDR3 sequence reads: CASSWMTAETQYF. CDR3 in DNA: TGTGCCAGCAGCTGGATGACAGCGGAGACCCAGTACTTC.

The CDR3 coding sequence is TGCAGCGTTGACACAGGGTCCGCCCTTGTTTTGGATGGCTACACCTTC. It encodes CSVDTGSALVLDGYTF. The J gene is TRBJ1-2, the V gene TRBV29-1, with D possibly being TRBD1 (6 bases). CDR1 SQVTM and CDR2 ANQGSEA come from the germline V gene. V lost 3 bases and J lost 6, with 23 bases in between. The CDR3 totals 16 residues.

The V and J genes are TRBV12-3 or TRBV12-4 and TRBJ1-5; unclear D gene. V lost 4 bases and J lost 1, with 5 bases in between. The CDR3 loop spans 13 amino acids. CDR3 region: CASSWASNQPQHF. CDR3 DNA sequence: TGTGCCAGCAGTTGGGCAAGCAATCAGCCCCAGCATTTT.

The chain employs TRBV2 and TRBJ1-1; unclear D gene. This CDR3 spans 14 amino acids. V lost 6 bases to trimming and J lost 1 base, with 12 bases between them. CDR1 SNHLY and CDR2 FYNNEI come from the germline V gene. For the CDR3, the DNA is TGTGCCAGCAGCGAGAGACGGGGGAACACTGAAGCTTTCTTT. Amino acid sequence: CASSERRGNTEAFF.

This chain connects TRBV28 to TRBJ1-5; 7 bases are shared with TRBD1. The V gene end was trimmed by 5 bases and the J gene end by 3 bases; junction bases not matched to a gene: 4. CDR1 MDHEN and CDR2 SYDVKM come from the germline V gene. The CDR3 contains 14 residues. CDR3 sequence: CASSRGPPNQPQHF. The CDR3 bases are TGTGCCAGCAGTAGGGGGCCTCCCAATCAGCCCCAGCATTTT. Supplemented by reference TRBV28 and TRBJ1-5, the full variable domain reads DVKVTQSSRYLVKRTGEKVFLECVQDMDHENMFWYRQDPGLGLRLIYFSYDVKMKEKGDIPEGYSVSREKKERFSLILESASTNQTSMYLCASSRGPPNQPQHFGDGTRLSIL.

This clone was seen just once. The chain carries TRBV7-2 and TRBJ1-5; D is uncertain. CDR3 size: 13 residues. Germline V lookup: CDR1 SGHTA, CDR2 FQGNSA. V lost 1 base and J lost 4, with 5 bases in between. The CDR3 DNA follows: TGTGCCAGCAGCTTAGGGCAGAATCAGCCCCAGCATTTT. This sequence encodes CASSLGQNQPQHF.

The chain links TRBV7-2 to TRBJ1-5; D unclear. V was pared by 5 bases and J by 2 bases, with 7 bases between. This CDR3 is built from 13 residues. In germline, CDR1 is SGHTA, CDR2 FQGNSA. The CDR3 DNA sequence: TGTGCCAGCAGCAAAGACGGCAATCAGCCCCAGCATTTT. The encoded protein is CASSKDGNQPQHF.

This clone showed up just a few times. The chain recombines TRBV7-2 with TRBJ1-5; weak D call: TRBD1 (5 bases). Trimming removed 5 bases from V and 1 base from J, with 12 bases in between. The CDR3 is 15 residues long. Germline V gene sequence: CDR1 SGHTA, CDR2 FQGNSA. The chain's CDR3 is CASSATRGSNQPQHF. The CDR3 DNA reads as TGTGCCAGCAGCGCAACTCGGGGCAGCAATCAGCCCCAGCATTTT.

The genes are TRBV11-2 and TRBJ2-3; D is undetermined. Trimming removed 2 bases from V and 6 bases from J, with 9 bases in between. CDR3 length: 13 residues. Germline V gene data show CDR1 as SGHAT and CDR2 as FQNNGV. DNA for the CDR3: TGTGCCAGCAGCTTAATTGGTTCGGATACGCAGTATTTT. Translating gives CASSLIGSDTQYF.

V gene TRBV2 combines with J gene TRBJ1-6; weak D call: TRBD1 (6 bases). This CDR3 is built from 16 residues. Germline V gene sequence: CDR1 SNHLY, CDR2 FYNNEI. V lost 7 bases and J 8 bases, leaving 21 bases between the germline ends. The CDR3 here is CASTDSGGAVHSPLHF. The CDR3 DNA reads as TGTGCCAGCACCGATAGCGGGGGCGCGGTGCATTCACCCCTCCACTTT.

This rearrangement joins TRBV2 to TRBJ2-7; D is ambiguous. The germline gives CDR1 SNHLY, CDR2 FYNNEI. V lost 6 bases, J lost 0 bases, and 9 bases lay in between. The CDR3 covers 13 residues. The CDR3: CASSENDSYEQYF. CDR3 coding DNA: TGTGCCAGCAGCGAAAATGACTCCTACGAGCAGTACTTC.

The rearrangement uses TRBV5-4 and TRBJ1-2; tentative D call: TRBD1 (5 bases). Between the trimmed V and J ends, which lost 2 bases and 3 bases, there was a span of 14 bases. The CDR3 is 15 amino acids. From germline, CDR1 is SGHNT and CDR2 YYREEE (reference sequence). The chain's CDR3 is CASSFVGAADYGYTF. The CDR3 DNA follows: TGTGCCAGCAGCTTTGTCGGGGCAGCGGACTATGGCTACACCTTC.